This is a list of T cell receptor beta chains from one sample in a study of T cell clones after liver transplantation. Method: immunoSEQ multiplex PCR; TCRdb's copy keeps in-frame clones and lacks some. The profile shows 80,000 or so clones, roughly 80% of them singletons. Sequencing used CD4+ T cells from blood, obtained approximately 3.5 years after liver transplant. These receptors were collected from a human patient who received a liver transplant. The T cells may partly be graft donor cells. The CDR3 runs from the conserved cysteine through the conserved F or W. A D gene is named only where the DNA matches it firmly. Size is omitted from some rows. Given values are once, few, many or a class for expanded clones.

D gene	V gene	clone size	J gene	CDR3 protein	CDR3 DNA
NA	TRBV5-1	NA	TRBJ2-1	CASSPGTRGDEQFF	TGCGCCAGCAGCCCCGGGACCCGAGGTGATGAGCAGTTCTTC
NA	TRBV6-1	NA	TRBJ2-7	CATSKNRVGEQYF	TGTGCCACCTCAAAAAACAGGGTCGGCGAGCAGTACTTC
NA	TRBV4-1	NA	TRBJ2-7	CASSPVGRDSAYEQYF	TGCGCCAGCAGCCCGGTCGGGCGGGACTCAGCCTACGAGCAGTACTTC
NA	TRBV19	NA	TRBJ1-2	CASSIWGPPLMGYTF	TGTGCCAGTAGTATCTGGGGCCCTCCCCTGATGGGCTACACCTTC
NA	TRBV27	NA	TRBJ2-7	CASSSLTELTYEQYF	TGTGCCAGCAGTTCCCTGACAGAACTAACCTACGAGCAGTACTTC
TRBD1	TRBV6-6	NA	TRBJ1-1	CASRPNRGVATEAFF	TGTGCCAGCAGGCCTAACAGGGGGGTGGCGACTGAAGCTTTCTTT
NA	TRBV5-1	NA	TRBJ2-1	CASSLGRGHNEQFF	TGCGCCAGCAGCTTGGGCCGGGGGCACAATGAGCAGTTCTTC
TRBD1	TRBV7-9	NA	TRBJ2-7	CASSQSWGTGGYEQYF	TGTGCCAGCAGCCAGAGTTGGGGGACAGGGGGCTACGAGCAGTACTTC
TRBD1	TRBV5-1	NA	TRBJ2-7	CASSLVGTGGAEQYF	TGCGCCAGCAGCTTGGTTGGGACAGGGGGCGCCGAGCAGTACTTC
TRBD1	TRBV10-3	NA	TRBJ1-2	CAISESTGEGYGYTF	TGTGCCATCAGTGAGTCCACAGGGGAGGGCTATGGCTACACCTTC
TRBD1	TRBV6-1	NA	TRBJ1-2	CASSVNLRTGYGYTF	TGTGCCAGCAGTGTTAACCTTCGGACAGGGTATGGCTACACCTTC
TRBD2	TRBV6-6	NA	TRBJ2-3	CASSSLAGGTDTQYF	TGTGCCAGCAGTTCGTTAGCGGGAGGCACAGATACGCAGTATTTT
TRBD1	TRBV5-8	medium-sized	TRBJ1-5	CASSSADRGHNQPQHF	TGTGCCAGCAGCTCCGCGGACAGGGGGCACAATCAGCCCCAGCATTTT
NA	TRBV5-1	NA	TRBJ1-2	CASSLDRSGYTF	TGCGCCAGCAGCTTGGACAGGTCAGGCTACACCTTC
TRBD2	TRBV27	NA	TRBJ2-5	CASSPRGLAGLETQYF	TGTGCCAGCAGCCCGCGGGGACTAGCGGGATTGGAGACCCAGTACTTC
NA	TRBV18	once	TRBJ2-1	CASSRDTSYNEQFF	TGTGCCAGCTCACGAGATACCTCCTACAATGAGCAGTTCTTC
TRBD1	TRBV6-6	NA	TRBJ2-2	CASSYRPGTGSGELFF	TGTGCCAGCAGTTACCGACCAGGGACAGGGTCCGGGGAGCTGTTTTTT
TRBD2	TRBV2	NA	TRBJ2-7	CASISSGRVYEQYF	TGTGCCAGCATTTCTAGCGGGAGGGTCTACGAGCAGTACTTC
TRBD2	TRBV18	NA	TRBJ2-1	CASSPPGLAPHEQFF	TGTGCCAGCTCACCACCGGGACTAGCACCCCATGAGCAGTTCTTC
TRBD2	TRBV19	NA	TRBJ2-6	CASSPGGSGANVLTF	TGTGCCAGTAGCCCGGGGGGGTCTGGGGCCAACGTCCTGACTTTC
NA	TRBV29-1	once	TRBJ2-1	CSVEGGPTSYNEQFF	TGCAGCGTAGAGGGAGGACCCACTAGCTACAATGAGCAGTTCTTC
TRBD2	TRBV7-2	NA	TRBJ2-7	CASSFGAGLAVVEQYF	TGTGCCAGCAGCTTCGGCGCGGGACTAGCTGTGGTCGAGCAGTACTTC